The rows below give T cell receptor beta chains drawn from one sample of a study of cytomegalovirus exposure and HLA in healthy donors. Measured with immunoSEQ multiplex PCR; TCRdb has only the in-frame clones, and not every one. Here the sample spans 140,000 to 150,000 clones, around two thirds being singletons. Input material: PBMCs. These receptors were obtained from a woman under 30 in good health and CMV-seronegative. Both conserved end residues are part of each CDR3. Fields, in order: D gene, clone size, V gene, J gene, CDR3 DNA, CDR3 protein. A D gene is named only where the DNA matches it firmly. Part of the rows lack a size; the others show once, few, many or a class for expanded clones.

d_call: .; clone_size: .; v_call: TRBV5-6; j_call: TRBJ1-1; cdr3_nt: TGTGCCAGCAGCCGCAGACAGAGACTGAACACTGAAGCTTTCTTT; cdr3_aa: CASSRRQRLNTEAFF
d_call: .; clone_size: .; v_call: TRBV7-8; j_call: TRBJ2-3; cdr3_nt: TGTGCCAGCAGCTTAGATGAGACGCAGTATTTT; cdr3_aa: CASSLDETQYF
d_call: TRBD1; clone_size: .; v_call: TRBV5-8; j_call: TRBJ2-5; cdr3_nt: TGTGCCAGCAGCTTGGGTCCAGGGGGCCTCAAGGGGAAGACCCAGTACTTC; cdr3_aa: CASSLGPGGLKGKTQYF
d_call: TRBD1; clone_size: .; v_call: TRBV4-3; j_call: TRBJ1-1; cdr3_nt: TGCGCCAGCAGCCAAGAGCCGGGACAGGTCGTACTGAACACTGAAGCTTTCTTT; cdr3_aa: CASSQEPGQVVLNTEAFF
d_call: TRBD1; clone_size: .; v_call: TRBV5-1; j_call: TRBJ2-7; cdr3_nt: TGCGCCAGCAGCTTGAGACAGGGTTCCTACGAGCAGTACTTC; cdr3_aa: CASSLRQGSYEQYF
d_call: .; clone_size: .; v_call: TRBV10-3; j_call: TRBJ2-2; cdr3_nt: TGTGCCATCAGAGGACTGCACACCGGGGAGCTGTTTTTT; cdr3_aa: CAIRGLHTGELFF
d_call: .; clone_size: .; v_call: TRBV4-1; j_call: TRBJ2-5; cdr3_nt: TGCGCCAGCAGCCCGCTATGGCGGCCTGCGACGTTGGAGACCCAGTACTTC; cdr3_aa: CASSPLWRPATLETQYF
d_call: .; clone_size: .; v_call: TRBV30; j_call: TRBJ1-5; cdr3_nt: TGTGCCTGGTTGGACAGTTGCTCCCAGCATTTT; cdr3_aa: CAWLDSCSQHF
d_call: TRBD2; clone_size: few; v_call: TRBV28; j_call: TRBJ2-1; cdr3_nt: TGTGCCAGCAGTTCTAGCGGGAGGGTAGGTAATGAGCAGTTCTTC; cdr3_aa: CASSSSGRVGNEQFF
d_call: .; clone_size: .; v_call: TRBV30; j_call: TRBJ1-1; cdr3_nt: TGTGCCTGGAGTGTACTAGGGTCGAACACTGAAGCTTTCTTT; cdr3_aa: CAWSVLGSNTEAFF
d_call: .; clone_size: .; v_call: TRBV2; j_call: TRBJ1-1; cdr3_nt: TGTGCCTCCCGCCAGGGCAGTGAGGCTTTCTTT; cdr3_aa: CASRQGSEAFF
d_call: TRBD2; clone_size: .; v_call: TRBV4-3; j_call: TRBJ2-3; cdr3_nt: TGCGCCAGCAGCTCTCCTAGCGGCCTAAGCACAGATACGCAGTATTTT; cdr3_aa: CASSSPSGLSTDTQYF
d_call: TRBD1; clone_size: .; v_call: TRBV19; j_call: TRBJ1-1; cdr3_nt: TGTGCCAGTACTGAACAGGGGAGGACTGAAGCTTTCTTT; cdr3_aa: CASTEQGRTEAFF
d_call: .; clone_size: .; v_call: TRBV6-1; j_call: TRBJ1-5; cdr3_nt: TGTGCCAGCATTCCCTCCAGACAGCCGAATCAGCCCCAGCATTTT; cdr3_aa: CASIPSRQPNQPQHF
d_call: TRBD1; clone_size: .; v_call: TRBV28; j_call: TRBJ1-1; cdr3_nt: TGTGCCAGCAGCAGATCCGGGACAGGGGCCATGAACACTGAAGCTTTCTTT; cdr3_aa: CASSRSGTGAMNTEAFF
d_call: .; clone_size: .; v_call: TRBV5-6; j_call: TRBJ1-2; cdr3_nt: TGTGCCAGCAGCTTAGAACAGGGAGATGGCTACACCTTC; cdr3_aa: CASSLEQGDGYTF
d_call: TRBD1; clone_size: .; v_call: TRBV5-6; j_call: TRBJ1-4; cdr3_nt: TGTGCCAGCAAGCCGACCGGGACAGGGGATGAAAAACTGTTTTTT; cdr3_aa: CASKPTGTGDEKLFF
d_call: TRBD1; clone_size: .; v_call: TRBV2; j_call: TRBJ2-7; cdr3_nt: TGTGCCACCACCGGGACAGGGGGATATCGATCCTACGAGCAGTACTTC; cdr3_aa: CATTGTGGYRSYEQYF
d_call: .; clone_size: .; v_call: TRBV10-1; j_call: TRBJ2-3; cdr3_nt: TGCGCCAGTTCCGGTGGAGGACTGGGCACAGATACGCAGTATTTT; cdr3_aa: CASSGGGLGTDTQYF
d_call: .; clone_size: .; v_call: TRBV11-1; j_call: TRBJ2-1; cdr3_nt: TGTGCCAGCAGCTTTATCGGGATTGAGCAGTTCTTC; cdr3_aa: CASSFIGIEQFF
d_call: .; clone_size: .; v_call: TRBV4-1; j_call: TRBJ1-1; cdr3_nt: TGCGCCAGCAGCCCCCCCGGGAGGACTGAAGCTTTCTTT; cdr3_aa: CASSPPGRTEAFF
d_call: .; clone_size: .; v_call: TRBV18; j_call: TRBJ2-5; cdr3_nt: TGTGCCAGCTCACCTTATACTACAGGGACAGAGACCCAGTACTTC; cdr3_aa: CASSPYTTGTETQYF
d_call: TRBD1; clone_size: .; v_call: TRBV29-1; j_call: TRBJ2-5; cdr3_nt: TGCAGCGTCGAGAGTGGTCCCGGGACAGGGTGGGAGACCCAGTACTTC; cdr3_aa: CSVESGPGTGWETQYF
d_call: .; clone_size: .; v_call: TRBV5-1; j_call: TRBJ2-5; cdr3_nt: TGCGCCAGCAGCTGGGGAGCGTACCAAGAGACCCAGTACTTC; cdr3_aa: CASSWGAYQETQYF
d_call: .; clone_size: .; v_call: TRBV9; j_call: TRBJ2-1; cdr3_nt: TGTGCCAGCAGCGTATCTGAGGGTGGGTTCTACAATGAGCAGTTCTTC; cdr3_aa: CASSVSEGGFYNEQFF
d_call: TRBD2; clone_size: few; v_call: TRBV25-1; j_call: TRBJ2-1; cdr3_nt: TGTGCCAGCAGTTCCGATCCTTCTAGCGGGAGGTACAATGAGCAGTTCTTC; cdr3_aa: CASSSDPSSGRYNEQFF
d_call: .; clone_size: .; v_call: TRBV6-4; j_call: TRBJ1-1; cdr3_nt: TGTGCCAGCAGTGACTCGGCCCGAGGGACTGAAGCTTTCTTT; cdr3_aa: CASSDSARGTEAFF
d_call: .; clone_size: .; v_call: TRBV7-8; j_call: TRBJ1-1; cdr3_nt: TGTGCCAGCAGCTTAGTGAGGAGGACTGAAGCTTTCTTT; cdr3_aa: CASSLVRRTEAFF
d_call: .; clone_size: .; v_call: TRBV12-5; j_call: TRBJ2-3; cdr3_nt: TGTGCTAGTGGTTTGCCACAGATACCAGATACGCAGTATTTT; cdr3_aa: CASGLPQIPDTQYF
d_call: TRBD1; clone_size: .; v_call: TRBV11-3; j_call: TRBJ1-1; cdr3_nt: TGTGCCAGCAGCTACCAGGGGGCGGACACTGAAGCTTTCTTT; cdr3_aa: CASSYQGADTEAFF
d_call: .; clone_size: .; v_call: TRBV28; j_call: TRBJ1-1; cdr3_nt: TGTGCCAGCAGTTTGAGAAGGGGGTCCGGAGCTTTCTTT; cdr3_aa: CASSLRRGSGAFF
d_call: TRBD1; clone_size: .; v_call: TRBV7-8; j_call: TRBJ1-2; cdr3_nt: TGTGCCAGCAGCCCCCGGACAGGGGTTGATCTCTATGGCTACACCTTC; cdr3_aa: CASSPRTGVDLYGYTF
d_call: TRBD1; clone_size: .; v_call: TRBV7-2; j_call: TRBJ1-4; cdr3_nt: TGTGCCAGCAGCCAAGGGACAGTAGCAACTAATGAAAAACTGTTTTTT; cdr3_aa: CASSQGTVATNEKLFF
d_call: .; clone_size: .; v_call: TRBV27; j_call: TRBJ1-5; cdr3_nt: TGTGCCAGCAGTTTTCTGGGCGAACTGGAGGGCAATCAGCCCCAGCATTTT; cdr3_aa: CASSFLGELEGNQPQHF
d_call: .; clone_size: .; v_call: TRBV11-2; j_call: TRBJ1-3; cdr3_nt: TGTGCCAGCAGCTACCACGTGCGGGGGGCTGGAAACACCATATATTTT; cdr3_aa: CASSYHVRGAGNTIYF
d_call: .; clone_size: few; v_call: TRBV30; j_call: TRBJ2-1; cdr3_nt: TGTGCCTCCGAAAGGGGCTCCGAGCAGTTCTTC; cdr3_aa: CASERGSEQFF